The subject of this entry is one T cell receptor (beta chain). Its target is unknown. This sample is drawn from a study of early stage breast cancer tumors. Study-level findings and limits: Functional markers like CD4, CD8 and FOXP3 were missed in bulk sequencing. Tumors had roughly 2.5-fold higher T cell density than normal breast.

Each sample had two DNA replicates, around 0.45 ug blood or roughly 1.5 ug tissue. Sequenced by immunoSEQ multiplex PCR; TCRdb stores in-frame clones only, minus some. The sample has about 30,000 clones, approximately 75% seen once. Specimen: blood. The TCR comes from a person in their fifties or sixties with breast cancer.

CDR3 sequence (DNA): TGCGCCAGCAGCCAAGACAGGGGCGGGTACGAGCAGTACTTC. This encodes CASSQDRGGYEQYF. The rearrangement uses TRBV4-1 and TRBJ2-7; D may be TRBD1 (6 bases). The CDR3 extends over 14 amino acids. From germline, CDR1 is MGHRA and CDR2 YSYEKL. V dropped 0 bases and J dropped 4 bases, with 10 bases sitting between them.